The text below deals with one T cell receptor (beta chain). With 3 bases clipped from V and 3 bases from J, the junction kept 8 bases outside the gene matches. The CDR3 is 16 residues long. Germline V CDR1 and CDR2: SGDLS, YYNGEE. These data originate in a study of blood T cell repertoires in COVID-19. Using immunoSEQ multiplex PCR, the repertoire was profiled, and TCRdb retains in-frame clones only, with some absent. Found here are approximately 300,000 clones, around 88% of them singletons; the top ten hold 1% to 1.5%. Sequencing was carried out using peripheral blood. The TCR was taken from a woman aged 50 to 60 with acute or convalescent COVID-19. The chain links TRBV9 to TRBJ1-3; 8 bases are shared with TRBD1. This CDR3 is CASSAPGQEIGNTIYF. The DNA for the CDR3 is TGTGCCAGCAGCGCTCCGGGACAGGAGATTGGAAACACCATATATTTT.